Detailed here is one TCR beta chain. This record comes from a study of T cells after yellow fever vaccination. This CDR3 has 12 amino acids. The germline CDR1 and CDR2 sequences are DFQATT and SNEGSKA (reference sequence). Trimming at V came to 3 bases and at J to 3 bases, leaving 2 bases not matched to a gene. TCR cDNA was made by 5'RACE template switching, adding a universal primer site and UMIs. TCRdb used MiXCR to reprocess the 5' RACE reads, holding one entry per CDR3 protein. The sample contains some 350,000 distinct CDR3 sequences, 4.1% of which appear only once. The chain employs TRBV20-1 and TRBJ2-7, with 7 bases matching TRBD2. The sequences come from PBMCs, collected 5 days after the yellow fever booster vaccination. The TCR was taken from a man aged 18 to 29 who received the YFV17D yellow fever vaccine. In DNA, the CDR3 is TGCAGTGCTAGCCAGCGGGGCTACGAGCAGTACTTC. This gives the protein CSASQRGYEQYF.